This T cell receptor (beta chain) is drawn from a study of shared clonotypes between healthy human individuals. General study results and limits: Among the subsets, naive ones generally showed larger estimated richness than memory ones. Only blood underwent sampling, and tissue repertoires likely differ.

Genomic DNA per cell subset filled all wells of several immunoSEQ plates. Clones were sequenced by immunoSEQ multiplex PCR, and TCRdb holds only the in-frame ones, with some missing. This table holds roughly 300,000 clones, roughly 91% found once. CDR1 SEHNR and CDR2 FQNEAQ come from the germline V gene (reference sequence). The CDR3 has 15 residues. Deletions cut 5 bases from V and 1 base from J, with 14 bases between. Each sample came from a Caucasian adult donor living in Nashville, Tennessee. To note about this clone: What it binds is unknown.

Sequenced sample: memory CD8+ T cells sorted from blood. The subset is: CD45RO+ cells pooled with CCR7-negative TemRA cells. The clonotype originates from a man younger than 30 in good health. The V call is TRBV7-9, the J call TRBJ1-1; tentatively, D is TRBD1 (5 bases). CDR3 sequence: CASSPAQGRNTEAFF. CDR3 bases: TGTGCCAGCAGCCCCGCCCAGGGTAGGAACACTGAAGCTTTCTTT. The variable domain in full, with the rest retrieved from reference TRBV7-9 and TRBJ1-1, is DTGVSQNPRHKITKRGQNVTFRCDPISEHNRLYWYRQTLGQGPEFLTYFQNEAQLEKSRLLSDRFSAERPKGSFSTLEIQRTEQGDSAMYLCASSPAQGRNTEAFFGQGTRLTVV.